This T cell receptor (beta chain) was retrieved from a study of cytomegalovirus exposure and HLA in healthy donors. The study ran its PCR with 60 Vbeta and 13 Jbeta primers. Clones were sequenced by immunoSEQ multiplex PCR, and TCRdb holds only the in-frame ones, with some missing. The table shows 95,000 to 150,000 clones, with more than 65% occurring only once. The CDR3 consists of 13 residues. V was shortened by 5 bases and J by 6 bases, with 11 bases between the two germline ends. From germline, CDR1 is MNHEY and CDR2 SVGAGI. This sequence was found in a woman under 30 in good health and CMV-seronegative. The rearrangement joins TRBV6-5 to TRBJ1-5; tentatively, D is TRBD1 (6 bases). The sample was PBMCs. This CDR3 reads CASSRNRVQPQHF. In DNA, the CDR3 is TGTGCCAGCAGTCGAAACAGGGTTCAGCCCCAGCATTTT.